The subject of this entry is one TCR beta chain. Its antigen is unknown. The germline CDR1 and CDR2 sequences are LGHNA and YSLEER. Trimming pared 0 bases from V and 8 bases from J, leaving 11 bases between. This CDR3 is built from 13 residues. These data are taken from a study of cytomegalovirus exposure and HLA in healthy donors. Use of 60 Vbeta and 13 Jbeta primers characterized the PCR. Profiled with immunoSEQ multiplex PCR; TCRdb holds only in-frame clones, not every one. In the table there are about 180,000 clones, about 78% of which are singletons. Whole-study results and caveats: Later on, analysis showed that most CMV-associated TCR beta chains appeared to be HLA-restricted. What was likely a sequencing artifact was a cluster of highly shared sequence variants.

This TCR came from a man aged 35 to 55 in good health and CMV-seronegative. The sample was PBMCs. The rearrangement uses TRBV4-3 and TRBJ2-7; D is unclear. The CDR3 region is CASSQDRSPKQYF. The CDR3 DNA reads TGCGCCAGCAGCCAAGATCGGTCCCCCAAGCAGTACTTC.